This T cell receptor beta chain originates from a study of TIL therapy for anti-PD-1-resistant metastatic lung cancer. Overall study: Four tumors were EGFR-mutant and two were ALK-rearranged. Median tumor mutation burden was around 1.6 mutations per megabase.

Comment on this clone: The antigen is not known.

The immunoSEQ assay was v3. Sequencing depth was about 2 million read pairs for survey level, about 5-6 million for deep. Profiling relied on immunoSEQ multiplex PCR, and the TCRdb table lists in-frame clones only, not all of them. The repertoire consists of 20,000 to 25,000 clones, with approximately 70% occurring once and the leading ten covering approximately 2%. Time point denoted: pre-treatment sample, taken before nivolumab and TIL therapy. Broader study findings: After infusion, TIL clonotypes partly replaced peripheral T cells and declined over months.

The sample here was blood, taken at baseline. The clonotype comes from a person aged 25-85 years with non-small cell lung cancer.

CDR3 nucleotides: TGTGCCAGCAGGTCGTTGGCCACTGAGGAAAAACTGTTTTTT. It translates to CASRSLATEEKLFF. The V and J genes are TRBV27 and TRBJ1-4; no definite D call. Trimming left V 6 bases short and J 8 bases short, with 16 bases between. The CDR3 has 14 amino acids. Germline CDR1 and CDR2: MNHEY and SMNVEV (reference sequence).